These 20 T cell receptor beta chains came from one sample sequenced in a study of shared clonotypes between healthy human individuals. Only in-frame clones appear in the TCRdb table, and some are missing; sequencing was by immunoSEQ multiplex PCR. This sample has 950,000 to 1,300,000 clones, with about 75% found just once. Sample: memory CD4+ T cells sorted from blood. The subset is: CD45RA-negative fraction. These receptors originate from a man between 18 and 35 years old in good health.

This chain joins TRBV19 and TRBJ2-3; D may be TRBD2 (5 bases). The V end was cut by 5 bases, the J end by 6 bases, with 12 bases between. CDR1 LNHDA and CDR2 SQIVND come from the germline V gene (reference sequence). The CDR3 contains 13 residues. CDR3: CASSFSASDTQYF. The CDR3 nucleotides are TGTGCCAGTAGTTTTAGCGCTTCCGATACGCAGTATTTT.

V is TRBV6-1 and J is TRBJ2-7, with TRBD1 matching over 8 bases. The CDR3 spans 13 residues. V shed 6 bases and J 4 bases; nucleotides not matched to a gene: 5. Germline CDR1 MNHNS, CDR2 SASEGT. CDR3 sequence reads: CASRGTGHYEQYF. CDR3 nucleotides: TGTGCCAGCAGGGGGACAGGACATTACGAGCAGTACTTC.

Only a few counts were recorded for this clone. The gene calls are TRBV5-1 and TRBJ1-4; D is possibly TRBD1 (5 bases). The germline gives CDR1 SGHRS, CDR2 YFSETQ. The V end was cut by 4 bases, the J end by 3 bases, with 13 bases between. This CDR3 region has 15 residues. CDR3: CASSPGGDPNEKLFF. The CDR3, as DNA: TGCGCCAGCAGCCCCGGTGGGGACCCTAATGAAAAACTGTTTTTT.

This clone was detected many times. The rearrangement joins TRBV2 to TRBJ1-2; TRBD1 matches 9 bases. The junction had 7 bases not matched to a gene; V was cut back by 4 bases and J by 4 bases. Looked up from germline, CDR1 is SNHLY and CDR2 is FYNNEI. The CDR3 consists of 15 residues. The CDR3 DNA follows: TGTGCCAGCAGTGTAGGGACAGGGAGAACCTATGGCTACACCTTC. This translates into CASSVGTGRTYGYTF.

V usage is TRBV11-2 and J usage is TRBJ2-1, with unresolved D. The CDR3 sequence is 15 residues long. The V and J ends lost 5 bases and 0 bases respectively, with 11 bases between them. Germline V lookup: CDR1 SGHAT, CDR2 FQNNGV. The CDR3, as DNA: TGTGCCAGCAGCACCCTATTTAGCTCCTACAATGAGCAGTTCTTC. Translation gives CASSTLFSSYNEQFF.

The chain links TRBV7-9 to TRBJ1-4; D possibly corresponds to TRBD1 (5 bases). Germline CDR1 and CDR2: SEHNR and FQNEAQ (reference sequence). The ends were cut back, 5 bases at V and 8 bases at J, with 15 bases in the middle. The CDR3 contains 14 residues. CDR3 bases: TGTGCCAGCAGCCCCCAGGGAATAAGAGAAAAACTGTTTTTT. Its protein product is CASSPQGIREKLFF. The full variable domain, in which reference TRBV7-9 and TRBJ1-4 provide the parts outside the CDR3, is DTGVSQNPRHKITKRGQNVTFRCDPISEHNRLYWYRQTLGQGPEFLTYFQNEAQLEKSRLLSDRFSAERPKGSFSTLEIQRTEQGDSAMYLCASSPQGIREKLFFGSGTQLSVL.

This clone was detected once. This rearrangement joins TRBV29-1 to TRBJ1-5; 7 bases line up with TRBD1. The junction had 5 bases not matched to a gene; V was cut back by 6 bases and J by 0 bases. The CDR3 is made up of 14 amino acids. Germline V lookup: CDR1 SQVTM, CDR2 ANQGSEA. The CDR3 region has the DNA TGCAGCGTCTCGGGGGACAGTAGCAATCAGCCCCAGCATTTT. It specifies CSVSGDSSNQPQHF.

The chain combines TRBV2 with TRBJ2-5; D unclear. V was cut by 4 bases and J by 5 bases, with 8 bases left in between. The CDR3 length is 12 residues. Germline V gives CDR1 SNHLY, CDR2 FYNNEI. The DNA for the CDR3 is TGTGCCAGCAGTGCTGTGGGGGAGACCCAGTACTTC. It translates to CASSAVGETQYF.

The chain recombines TRBV18 with TRBJ2-7, with D unclear. Trimming took 0 bases from V and 2 from J, leaving 11 bases between them. Germline lookup yields CDR1 KGHSH and CDR2 LQKENI. The CDR3 has 15 residues. The CDR3 sequence is CASSPPSRSPYEQYF. The CDR3 DNA sequence: TGTGCCAGCTCACCACCGTCGAGATCGCCCTACGAGCAGTACTTC.

The CDR3 DNA is TGTGCCAGCAGCTTGGTACCGCAGGCGCAAGAGACCCAGTACTTC. Amino acid sequence: CASSLVPQAQETQYF. The V call is TRBV5-4, the J call TRBJ2-5; D is uncertain. The CDR3 loop spans 15 amino acids. Trimming took 0 bases from V and 2 from J, leaving 11 bases between them. The germline gives CDR1 SGHNT, CDR2 YYREEE (reference sequence).

This clone was counted many times. The chain is built from TRBV30 and TRBJ2-2; perhaps TRBD2 as D (5 bases). Trimming left V 6 bases short and J 4 bases short, with 12 bases between. The CDR3 is made up of 13 amino acids. Looked up from germline, CDR1 is GTSNPN and CDR2 is SVGIG (reference sequence). Written as DNA, the CDR3 is TGTGCCTGTTCAAGGGAGCGCACCGGGGAGCTGTTTTTT. It yields the protein CACSRERTGELFF.

This chain connects TRBV7-2 to TRBJ2-7, with 9 positions matching TRBD1. V shed 1 base, J shed 4 bases, and the junction held 5 bases outside the gene matches. Germline CDR1 is SGHTA and CDR2 is FQGNSA. The CDR3 totals 15 residues. The CDR3 DNA is TGTGCCAGCAGCTTAGTTGGGACAGGGCAGTACGAGCAGTACTTC. Encoded protein: CASSLVGTGQYEQYF.

The chain is built from TRBV9 and TRBJ1-3, with D hard to call. V shed 3 bases and J shed 4 bases, with 11 bases lying between them. CDR3 length equals 14 residues. Looked up from germline, CDR1 is SGDLS and CDR2 is YYNGEE. This CDR3 reads CASSAGVEGNTIYF. CDR3 nucleotide sequence: TGTGCCAGCAGCGCCGGGGTTGAGGGAAACACCATATATTTT.

The chain links TRBV15 to TRBJ2-2; 12 bases match TRBD1. V was clipped by 9 bases and J by 3 bases; unmatched bases: 5. Germline assignment: CDR1 LNHNV and CDR2 YYDKDF (reference sequence). There are 15 residues in the CDR3. CDR3 nucleotide sequence: TGTGCCACTTTGGGGACAGGGGGCTACACCGGGGAGCTGTTTTTT. Protein sequence: CATLGTGGYTGELFF.

The chain carries TRBV5-1 and TRBJ2-7, with 8 bases fitting TRBD2. The CDR3 covers 13 residues. V lost 1 base, J lost 3 bases, and 0 bases stayed unmatched. Germline V lookup: CDR1 SGHRS, CDR2 YFSETQ. The CDR3, as DNA: TGCGCCAGCAGCTTGACTAGCGGCTACGAGCAGTACTTC. This gives the protein CASSLTSGYEQYF.

In this sample, this clone turned up once. The chain carries TRBV4-3 and TRBJ1-2; D may be TRBD1 (6 bases). The V end lost 0 bases, the J end lost 5 bases, and 13 bases lay between the germline ends. This CDR3 has 15 amino acids. CDR1 LGHNA and CDR2 YSLEER come from the germline V gene. Here the CDR3 reads CASSQDPGDGYGYTF. CDR3 nucleotide sequence: TGCGCCAGCAGCCAAGATCCAGGGGACGGATATGGCTACACCTTC.

J is TRBJ1-2 and V is TRBV19, with D unclear. Trimming left V 5 bases short and J 3 bases short, with 7 bases between. The CDR3 sequence is 12 residues long. The germline CDR1 and CDR2 sequences are LNHDA and SQIVND (reference sequence). The CDR3 coding sequence is TGTGCCAGTAGTGCCGACTACTATGGCTACACCTTC. Translated: CASSADYYGYTF.

This clone appeared once. This rearrangement joins TRBV7-8 to TRBJ2-7, with D possibly TRBD1 on 6 matching bases. With 5 bases removed from V and 0 bases from J, the gap between germline ends came to 26 bases. CDR1 is SGHVS, CDR2 FQNEAQ, per germline. The CDR3 has 19 residues. The CDR3 DNA reads as TGTGCCAGCAGCATCGCTACCGGGACATCTGCGTGGAGCTCCTACGAGCAGTACTTC. This sequence encodes CASSIATGTSAWSSYEQYF. Drawing the rest from reference TRBV7-8 and TRBJ2-7, the complete variable domain is GAGVSQSPRYKVAKRGQDVALRCDPISGHVSLFWYQQALGQGPEFLTYFQNEAQLDKSGLPSDRFFAERPEGSVSTLKIQRTQQEDSAVYLCASSIATGTSAWSSYEQYFGPGTRLTVT.

This clone was seen a handful of times. The V and J genes are TRBV6-5 and TRBJ1-6, with D uncertain. Germline CDR1 reads MNHEY; CDR2 reads SVGAGI. V lost 6 bases, J lost 5 bases, and 11 bases lay in between. The CDR3 is 14 amino acids. The CDR3 region is CASSEARNNSPLHF. In DNA, the CDR3 is TGTGCCAGCAGCGAGGCACGGAATAATTCACCCCTCCACTTT.

This chain joins TRBV13 and TRBJ1-6; 7 bases align to TRBD1. The V segment lost 5 bases and the J segment 11 bases; nucleotides outside the gene matches: 12. Germline V CDR1 and CDR2: PRHDT, FYEKMQ (reference sequence). The CDR3 has 15 residues. In DNA, the CDR3 is TGTGCCAGCAGCCCCGGTGACAGGGAAATGGCACCCCTCCACTTT. Its translation is CASSPGDREMAPLHF.